These T cell receptor beta chains were read from a single sample in a study of blood T cell repertoires in COVID-19. The data were produced by immunoSEQ multiplex PCR, yet TCRdb's version contains in-frame clones alone and is incomplete. The table lists 15,000 to 20,000 clones, around 85% of them singletons. The sequencing input was peripheral blood. The receptors stem from an older man with acute or convalescent COVID-19. Both conserved end residues are part of each CDR3. A D gene is named only where the DNA matches it firmly. Clone size, where shown, is once, few, many, or a class for clones that have expanded.

D gene: TRBD1; J gene: TRBJ1-6; clone size: NA; V gene: TRBV18; CDR3 protein: CASSIQGVGSYNSPLHF; CDR3 DNA: TGTGCCAGCTCAATACAGGGGGTTGGATCCTATAATTCACCCCTCCACTTT
D gene: NA; J gene: TRBJ1-1; clone size: NA; V gene: TRBV18; CDR3 protein: CASSPPGASRNTEAFF; CDR3 DNA: TGTGCCAGCTCACCACCAGGGGCGTCGAGGAACACTGAAGCTTTCTTT
D gene: TRBD1; J gene: TRBJ1-4; clone size: NA; V gene: TRBV4-1; CDR3 protein: CASSQRTGFGFSNEKLFF; CDR3 DNA: TGCGCCAGCAGCCAACGGACAGGGTTCGGATTCAGTAATGAAAAACTGTTTTTT
D gene: TRBD1; J gene: TRBJ1-5; clone size: NA; V gene: TRBV28; CDR3 protein: CASLAQGADWSNQPQHF; CDR3 DNA: TGTGCCAGCCTCGCTCAGGGGGCGGATTGGAGCAATCAGCCCCAGCATTTT
D gene: NA; J gene: TRBJ2-3; clone size: NA; V gene: TRBV5-1; CDR3 protein: CASSLDGASTDTQYF; CDR3 DNA: TGCGCCAGCAGCTTGGACGGTGCTAGCACAGATACGCAGTATTTT
D gene: NA; J gene: TRBJ1-6; clone size: NA; V gene: TRBV10-2; CDR3 protein: CASSELAGRVNSPLHF; CDR3 DNA: TGCGCCAGCAGTGAGCTTGCAGGGAGGGTTAATTCACCCCTCCACTTT
D gene: TRBD1; J gene: TRBJ2-2; clone size: NA; V gene: TRBV5-6; CDR3 protein: CASSSQGLELFGELFF; CDR3 DNA: TGTGCCAGCAGCTCACAGGGGTTAGAATTGTTCGGGGAGCTGTTTTTT
D gene: NA; J gene: TRBJ1-3; clone size: few; V gene: TRBV5-5; CDR3 protein: CASRTGQPRSGNTIYF; CDR3 DNA: TGTGCCAGCAGAACGGGACAACCCCGCTCTGGAAACACCATATATTTT
D gene: NA; J gene: TRBJ1-5; clone size: NA; V gene: TRBV19; CDR3 protein: CASSELRLNQPQHF; CDR3 DNA: TGTGCCAGTAGCGAGTTGCGGCTCAATCAGCCCCAGCATTTT
D gene: NA; J gene: TRBJ1-1; clone size: NA; V gene: TRBV18; CDR3 protein: CASSPYLNTEAFF; CDR3 DNA: TGTGCCAGCTCACCTTACTTAAACACTGAAGCTTTCTTT
D gene: NA; J gene: TRBJ1-5; clone size: NA; V gene: TRBV4-3; CDR3 protein: CASSQEEQGPYSNQPQHF; CDR3 DNA: TGCGCCAGCAGCCAAGAGGAACAGGGCCCTTATAGCAATCAGCCCCAGCATTTT
D gene: NA; J gene: TRBJ1-2; clone size: NA; V gene: TRBV28; CDR3 protein: CASAPWEAGKSYGYTF; CDR3 DNA: TGTGCCAGCGCCCCCTGGGAGGCAGGGAAGAGTTATGGCTACACCTTC
D gene: TRBD1; J gene: TRBJ1-2; clone size: NA; V gene: TRBV30; CDR3 protein: CAWQGTVHGYTF; CDR3 DNA: TGTGCCTGGCAAGGGACAGTCCATGGCTACACCTTC
D gene: TRBD2; J gene: TRBJ2-1; clone size: once; V gene: TRBV7-2; CDR3 protein: CASSLFASGGLSYNEQFF; CDR3 DNA: TGTGCCAGCAGCTTATTCGCTAGCGGGGGGCTTTCCTACAATGAGCAGTTCTTC
D gene: TRBD1; J gene: TRBJ1-2; clone size: once; V gene: TRBV7-3; CDR3 protein: CASSPYGQGNGYTF; CDR3 DNA: TGTGCCAGCAGCCCATACGGACAGGGGAATGGCTACACCTTC
D gene: TRBD1; J gene: TRBJ1-5; clone size: NA; V gene: TRBV5-5; CDR3 protein: CASSLGTTGVQPQHF; CDR3 DNA: TGTGCCAGCAGCTTAGGAACCACAGGGGTTCAGCCCCAGCATTTT
D gene: NA; J gene: TRBJ2-1; clone size: NA; V gene: TRBV18; CDR3 protein: CASSPEGLSYNEQFF; CDR3 DNA: TGTGCCAGCTCACCAGAGGGATTGTCTTACAATGAGCAGTTCTTC
D gene: TRBD2; J gene: TRBJ2-1; clone size: NA; V gene: TRBV7-2; CDR3 protein: CASRTPSGGYNEQFF; CDR3 DNA: TGTGCCAGCAGAACCCCCAGCGGGGGGTACAATGAGCAGTTCTTC
D gene: NA; J gene: TRBJ1-5; clone size: NA; V gene: TRBV19; CDR3 protein: CASSSQFNQPQHF; CDR3 DNA: TGTGCCAGTAGTAGTCAGTTCAATCAGCCCCAGCATTTT
D gene: NA; J gene: TRBJ2-2; clone size: NA; V gene: TRBV5-1; CDR3 protein: CASSPGGRTGELFF; CDR3 DNA: TGCGCCAGCAGCCCGGGGGGCCGGACCGGGGAGCTGTTTTTT
D gene: NA; J gene: TRBJ1-1; clone size: NA; V gene: TRBV28; CDR3 protein: CASSPSLGAREAFF; CDR3 DNA: TGTGCCAGCAGTCCGAGCCTGGGGGCTCGAGAAGCTTTCTTT
D gene: NA; J gene: TRBJ1-1; clone size: NA; V gene: TRBV11-2; CDR3 protein: CASSLSGSILNTEAFF; CDR3 DNA: TGTGCCAGCAGCTTATCGGGGAGCATCCTGAACACTGAAGCTTTCTTT
D gene: NA; J gene: TRBJ1-1; clone size: NA; V gene: TRBV12-3/TRBV12-4; CDR3 protein: CASSNGGFTEAFF; CDR3 DNA: TGTGCCAGCAGCAACGGGGGTTTCACTGAAGCTTTCTTT
D gene: TRBD1; J gene: TRBJ1-2; clone size: NA; V gene: TRBV28; CDR3 protein: CASSSTGPNYGYTF; CDR3 DNA: TGTGCCAGCAGTTCGACAGGGCCCAACTATGGCTACACCTTC
D gene: NA; J gene: TRBJ1-5; clone size: NA; V gene: TRBV27; CDR3 protein: CASSCPLIQGSNQPQHF; CDR3 DNA: TGTGCCAGCAGTTGCCCCCTCATTCAGGGGAGCAATCAGCCCCAGCATTTT
D gene: NA; J gene: TRBJ1-1; clone size: NA; V gene: TRBV9; CDR3 protein: CASSVGQVNTEAFF; CDR3 DNA: TGTGCCAGCAGCGTAGGGCAGGTGAACACTGAAGCTTTCTTT
D gene: NA; J gene: TRBJ2-3; clone size: NA; V gene: TRBV9; CDR3 protein: CASSVTEATYKGPDTQYF; CDR3 DNA: TGTGCCAGCAGCGTTACCGAGGCGACCTATAAAGGTCCAGATACGCAGTATTTT
D gene: NA; J gene: TRBJ2-3; clone size: NA; V gene: TRBV2; CDR3 protein: CASSEAGTRTSSDTQYF; CDR3 DNA: TGTGCCAGCAGTGAAGCGGGGACAAGGACTAGTTCGGATACGCAGTATTTT
D gene: TRBD2; J gene: TRBJ2-2; clone size: NA; V gene: TRBV9; CDR3 protein: CASSLGTSGDRELFF; CDR3 DNA: TGTGCCAGCAGCCTTGGGACTAGCGGGGACCGGGAGCTGTTTTTT
D gene: NA; J gene: TRBJ1-3; clone size: NA; V gene: TRBV7-2; CDR3 protein: CASSLRNRRNTIYF; CDR3 DNA: TGTGCCAGCAGCTTACGGAACAGAAGAAACACCATATATTTT
D gene: NA; J gene: TRBJ1-2; clone size: NA; V gene: TRBV5-4; CDR3 protein: CASSPTANYGYTF; CDR3 DNA: TGTGCCAGCAGCCCGACAGCTAACTATGGCTACACCTTC
D gene: TRBD1; J gene: TRBJ2-7; clone size: NA; V gene: TRBV6-5; CDR3 protein: CASSRVGTGDYEQYF; CDR3 DNA: TGTGCCAGCAGTCGAGTCGGGACAGGGGACTACGAGCAGTACTTC
D gene: TRBD1; J gene: TRBJ2-1; clone size: NA; V gene: TRBV12-3/TRBV12-4; CDR3 protein: CASGMRGRNEQFF; CDR3 DNA: TGTGCCAGCGGAATGAGGGGGCGGAATGAGCAGTTCTTC
D gene: TRBD2; J gene: TRBJ2-5; clone size: NA; V gene: TRBV7-3; CDR3 protein: CASSGLAWETQYF; CDR3 DNA: TGTGCCAGCAGCGGACTAGCTTGGGAGACCCAGTACTTC
D gene: NA; J gene: TRBJ2-5; clone size: NA; V gene: TRBV30; CDR3 protein: CAWQTPYQETQYF; CDR3 DNA: TGTGCCTGGCAGACACCTTACCAAGAGACCCAGTACTTC
D gene: NA; J gene: TRBJ1-1; clone size: NA; V gene: TRBV14; CDR3 protein: CASSPGFVMNTEAFF; CDR3 DNA: TGTGCCAGCAGCCCAGGTTTCGTTATGAACACTGAAGCTTTCTTT
D gene: NA; J gene: TRBJ2-5; clone size: NA; V gene: TRBV11-2; CDR3 protein: CASSLDEQSTQETQYF; CDR3 DNA: TGTGCCAGCAGCTTAGATGAACAGAGCACGCAAGAGACCCAGTACTTC
D gene: NA; J gene: TRBJ1-5; clone size: NA; V gene: TRBV30; CDR3 protein: CACSGPGQGEPQHF; CDR3 DNA: TGTGCCTGTTCAGGACCGGGCCAAGGGGAGCCCCAGCATTTT
D gene: NA; J gene: TRBJ1-6; clone size: NA; V gene: TRBV30; CDR3 protein: CAWSQGQGSPLHF; CDR3 DNA: TGTGCCTGGAGCCAGGGGCAGGGTTCACCCCTCCACTTT
D gene: TRBD1; J gene: TRBJ1-4; clone size: NA; V gene: TRBV7-7; CDR3 protein: CASGTGLPNEKLFF; CDR3 DNA: TGTGCCAGCGGGACAGGTCTTCCTAATGAAAAACTGTTTTTT
D gene: TRBD2; J gene: TRBJ2-2; clone size: NA; V gene: TRBV4-3; CDR3 protein: CASSQATSGGLYTGELFF; CDR3 DNA: TGCGCCAGCAGCCAGGCAACTAGCGGGGGGTTGTACACCGGGGAGCTGTTTTTT
D gene: NA; J gene: TRBJ2-3; clone size: NA; V gene: TRBV27; CDR3 protein: CASSWRKQPSTDTQYF; CDR3 DNA: TGTGCCAGCAGTTGGCGAAAACAGCCTAGCACAGATACGCAGTATTTT
D gene: NA; J gene: TRBJ2-6; clone size: NA; V gene: TRBV5-1; CDR3 protein: CASSPNLLAGANVLTF; CDR3 DNA: TGCGCCAGCAGCCCCAATTTATTAGCTGGGGCCAACGTCCTGACTTTC
D gene: NA; J gene: TRBJ1-2; clone size: NA; V gene: TRBV7-9; CDR3 protein: CASSLVTGPNYGYTF; CDR3 DNA: TGTGCCAGCAGCTTAGTAACAGGGCCTAACTATGGCTACACCTTC
D gene: NA; J gene: TRBJ1-3; clone size: NA; V gene: TRBV7-2; CDR3 protein: CASSLGATSGNTIYF; CDR3 DNA: TGTGCCAGCAGCCTGGGGGCCACCTCTGGAAACACCATATATTTT
D gene: NA; J gene: TRBJ1-5; clone size: NA; V gene: TRBV6-5; CDR3 protein: CASSQQGLNNQPQHF; CDR3 DNA: TGTGCCAGCAGTCAGCAAGGACTGAACAATCAGCCCCAGCATTTT
D gene: NA; J gene: TRBJ1-1; clone size: once; V gene: TRBV7-8; CDR3 protein: CASKTGPVTEAFF; CDR3 DNA: TGTGCCAGCAAAACAGGGCCGGTCACTGAAGCTTTCTTT
D gene: TRBD1; J gene: TRBJ2-5; clone size: NA; V gene: TRBV5-8; CDR3 protein: CASSGQGGIQETQYF; CDR3 DNA: TGTGCCAGCAGTGGACAGGGTGGGATCCAAGAGACCCAGTACTTC
D gene: NA; J gene: TRBJ2-1; clone size: NA; V gene: TRBV28; CDR3 protein: CASSFHGGRNEQFF; CDR3 DNA: TGTGCCAGCAGTTTTCACGGAGGCCGGAATGAGCAGTTCTTC
D gene: NA; J gene: TRBJ1-1; clone size: NA; V gene: TRBV29-1; CDR3 protein: CSVEAGGLSEAFF; CDR3 DNA: TGCAGCGTTGAGGCAGGAGGATTGAGTGAAGCTTTCTTT
D gene: NA; J gene: TRBJ1-2; clone size: once; V gene: TRBV19; CDR3 protein: CASSRGHSRGYTF; CDR3 DNA: TGTGCCAGTAGCCGGGGACACAGTCGTGGCTACACCTTC
D gene: NA; J gene: TRBJ2-5; clone size: NA; V gene: TRBV19; CDR3 protein: CASSTVGRVLETQYF; CDR3 DNA: TGTGCCAGTAGCACGGTGGGCAGGGTGCTGGAGACCCAGTACTTC
D gene: NA; J gene: TRBJ1-5; clone size: few; V gene: TRBV2; CDR3 protein: CASQGGLRNQPQHF; CDR3 DNA: TGTGCCAGCCAAGGTGGGCTTCGCAATCAGCCCCAGCATTTT
D gene: NA; J gene: TRBJ1-1; clone size: few; V gene: TRBV15; CDR3 protein: CATSRAIGGGTEAFF; CDR3 DNA: TGTGCCACCAGCAGAGCAATCGGGGGTGGGACTGAAGCTTTCTTT